The sequence of this TCR beta chain was determined in a study of shared clonotypes between healthy human individuals. Study context: The people who gave samples were a couple of women and a few men aged 18 to 49.

The germline V gene encodes CDR1 SGHTA and CDR2 FQGNSA. The CDR3 spans 17 residues. J lost 3 bases, V lost 1 base, and 10 bases had no gene match. The authors' processing: Filtering differed for immunoSEQ, which gave only junction sequences without quality scores. The method was immunoSEQ multiplex PCR; TCRdb's version includes in-frame clones alone and lacks a portion of them. That table gives V, J and clone size, and the DNA gave D and trimming. The sample contains hundreds of thousands of clones, around 70% of which appear only once. This chain joins TRBV7-2 and TRBJ2-7, with 9 bases identical to TRBD2. The TCR comes from a man in his thirties or forties in good health. Source material: memory CD4+ T cells sorted from blood. As to subset: CD45RA-negative fraction. CDR3 residues: CASSLGGAGGHSYEQYF. The CDR3 DNA follows: TGTGCCAGCAGCTTAGGTGGGGCGGGAGGGCATAGCTACGAGCAGTACTTC. Supplemented by reference TRBV7-2 and TRBJ2-7, the full variable domain reads GAGVSQSPSNKVTEKGKDVELRCDPISGHTALYWYRQSLGQGLEFLIYFQGNSAPDKSGLPSDRFSAERTGGSVSTLTIQRTQQEDSAVYLCASSLGGAGGHSYEQYFGPGTRLTVT.